This is a list of T cell receptor beta chains from one sample in a study of blood T cells in healthy people across ages. One entry per CDR3 protein, called by TCRdb with MiXCR from the 5' RACE reads. The data hold 920,000 or so distinct CDR3 sequences, with under 45% observed a single time. Sequenced sample: blood. The source is a woman aged 55-75 years in good health. Both conserved end residues are part of each CDR3. A D gene is named only where the DNA matches it firmly. Expanded clones get a size class; other rows say once, few or many, or leave the size out.

D gene: .
J gene: TRBJ1-2
clone size: .
V gene: TRBV30
CDR3 protein: CAWTEFRGYTF
CDR3 DNA: TGTGCCTGGACAGAGTTTCGGGGCTACACCTTC

D gene: TRBD1
J gene: TRBJ2-1
clone size: .
V gene: TRBV6-5
CDR3 protein: CASSYEQGGPSADEQFF
CDR3 DNA: TGTGCCAGCAGTTACGAACAGGGGGGACCTTCGGCCGATGAGCAGTTCTTC

D gene: TRBD1
J gene: TRBJ1-1
clone size: .
V gene: TRBV2
CDR3 protein: CASKGARVTEAFF
CDR3 DNA: TGTGCCAGCAAGGGGGCTAGGGTCACTGAAGCTTTCTTT

D gene: .
J gene: TRBJ2-6
clone size: .
V gene: TRBV28
CDR3 protein: CATPISSGANVLTF
CDR3 DNA: TGTGCCACCCCAATCAGCTCTGGGGCCAACGTCCTGACTTTC

D gene: TRBD1
J gene: TRBJ2-5
clone size: few
V gene: TRBV7-9
CDR3 protein: CASSDRQGNQETQYF
CDR3 DNA: TGTGCCAGCAGCGACCGACAGGGGAACCAAGAGACCCAGTACTTC

D gene: TRBD2
J gene: TRBJ2-5
clone size: .
V gene: TRBV28
CDR3 protein: CASSSGLAFGNEQYF
CDR3 DNA: TGTGCCAGCAGCTCGGGACTAGCGTTCGGCAATGAGCAGTACTTC

D gene: .
J gene: TRBJ2-3
clone size: .
V gene: TRBV6-4
CDR3 protein: CASSDRRGDTQYF
CDR3 DNA: TGTGCCAGCAGTGACCGACGAGGAGATACGCAGTATTTT

D gene: TRBD2
J gene: TRBJ2-3
clone size: .
V gene: TRBV27
CDR3 protein: CASSRLAGPLELTDTQYF
CDR3 DNA: TGTGCCAGCAGTCGACTAGCGGGCCCTCTAGAACTCACAGATACGCAGTATTTT

D gene: .
J gene: TRBJ1-2
clone size: .
V gene: TRBV5-8
CDR3 protein: CASSLGGHRPNNYGYTF
CDR3 DNA: TGTGCCAGCAGCTTGGGCGGACACCGCCCGAATAACTATGGCTACACCTTC

D gene: .
J gene: TRBJ2-1
clone size: .
V gene: TRBV24-1
CDR3 protein: CATSDLSEDTYNEQFF
CDR3 DNA: TGTGCCACCAGTGATTTGTCAGAGGACACTTACAATGAGCAGTTCTTC

D gene: .
J gene: TRBJ2-7
clone size: .
V gene: TRBV10-2
CDR3 protein: CASRLHSYEQYF
CDR3 DNA: TGCGCCAGCAGGCTACACTCCTACGAGCAGTACTTC

D gene: .
J gene: TRBJ2-7
clone size: .
V gene: TRBV3-1
CDR3 protein: CASSQSLDSAYEQYF
CDR3 DNA: TGTGCCAGCAGCCAATCTCTAGATTCCGCCTACGAGCAGTACTTC

D gene: .
J gene: TRBJ1-1
clone size: .
V gene: TRBV16
CDR3 protein: CASSQTLTEAFF
CDR3 DNA: TGTGCCAGCAGCCAAACCCTCACTGAAGCTTTCTTT

D gene: .
J gene: TRBJ2-1
clone size: .
V gene: TRBV9
CDR3 protein: CASSVFQETQFF
CDR3 DNA: TGTGCCAGCAGCGTGTTCCAAGAGACCCAGTTCTTC

D gene: .
J gene: TRBJ2-3
clone size: .
V gene: TRBV20-1
CDR3 protein: CSASEEELDTQYF
CDR3 DNA: TGCAGTGCTAGTGAGGAGGAACTAGATACGCAGTATTTT

D gene: .
J gene: TRBJ2-3
clone size: .
V gene: TRBV7-2
CDR3 protein: CASSPPTITAQYF
CDR3 DNA: TGTGCCAGCAGCCCGCCAACGATAACTGCGCAGTATTTT

D gene: .
J gene: TRBJ2-6
clone size: .
V gene: TRBV6-1
CDR3 protein: CVSSPALSPSGANVLTF
CDR3 DNA: TGTGTCAGCAGTCCGGCCTTGAGCCCCTCTGGGGCCAACGTCCTGACTTTC